A selection of T cell receptor beta chains follows, all from one sample in a study of CD8 T cells in ankylosing spondylitis. A single record per CDR3 protein comes from TCRdb applying MiXCR to the 5' RACE reads. The repertoire has some 240,000 distinct CDR3 sequences, 20% to 30% of them found once; the top ten carry less than 0.75%. Sequenced input: blood, either unsorted or a sorted T cell fraction (not recorded which). Receptor source: a male donor with ankylosing spondylitis or in good health (not recorded which). The CDR3 runs from the conserved cysteine through the conserved F or W. A D gene is named only where the DNA matches it firmly. Clone size is given for some rows only: seen once, a few or many times, or a class if the clone is expanded.

DNA,CDR3,J,size,D,V
TGTGCCAGCAGTTCGTCTAGCGGGGGATCCTACGAGCAGTACTTC,CASSSSSGGSYEQYF,TRBJ2-7,NA,TRBD2,TRBV2
TGTGCCAGCAGCCCACAGGGGGGCGCGGGATACGAGCAGTACTTC,CASSPQGGAGYEQYF,TRBJ2-7,NA,TRBD1,TRBV5-6
TGCAGTGCTAGAGATCAGAGACACATTTATCAGCCCCAGCATTTT,CSARDQRHIYQPQHF,TRBJ1-5,many,NA,TRBV20-1
TGCAGCGTTGAGACAGGACGGGCTAATGAAAAACTGTTTTTT,CSVETGRANEKLFF,TRBJ1-4,NA,NA,TRBV29-1
TGTGCCATCAGCGCGGGACCCAGGAAGTCCTACAATGAGCAGTTCTTC,CAISAGPRKSYNEQFF,TRBJ2-1,many,NA,TRBV10-3
TGTGCCAGCTCTTTGTTCCTGGGGGAGACCTCTGGGGCCAACGTCCTGACTTTC,CASSLFLGETSGANVLTF,TRBJ2-6,many,NA,TRBV6-1
TGTGCCAGCAACCCGGGACTGCCACAGGGAGCTCAGCCCCAGCATTTT,CASNPGLPQGAQPQHF,TRBJ1-5,NA,NA,TRBV6-1
TGTGCCATCAGTGATTGGGGTCGCGTCAGGGACAATGAGCAGTTCTTC,CAISDWGRVRDNEQFF,TRBJ2-1,few,NA,TRBV10-3
TGCAGTGCTAGAGATCTGACTCGCTACAATGAGCAGTTCTTC,CSARDLTRYNEQFF,TRBJ2-1,NA,NA,TRBV20-1
TGCAGTGCTAGAGCGGGCGGGGAAGCCTACGAGCAGTACTTC,CSARAGGEAYEQYF,TRBJ2-7,many,NA,TRBV20-1
TGCAGCGCGCCCCGGGACAGGGGCTCCAGACGCACTGAAGCTTTCTTT,CSAPRDRGSRRTEAFF,TRBJ1-1,NA,TRBD1,TRBV29-1
TGTGCCAGCAGTTTCGAGGTCAACTATAATTCACCCCTCCACTTT,CASSFEVNYNSPLHF,TRBJ1-6,many,NA,TRBV12-3/TRBV12-4
TGTGCCAGCAGTTTACTACAGGGTAGCTACGAGCAGTACTTC,CASSLLQGSYEQYF,TRBJ2-7,NA,NA,TRBV12-3/TRBV12-4
TGTGCCAGCAGTTACTTCAATCAGCCCCAGCATTTT,CASSYFNQPQHF,TRBJ1-5,many,NA,TRBV3-1
TGTGCCAGCAGTCTTATGGGGATCAATCAGCCCCAGCATTTT,CASSLMGINQPQHF,TRBJ1-5,many,NA,TRBV12-3/TRBV12-4
TGCGCCAGCAGCCCCGGAGATACGCAGTATTTT,CASSPGDTQYF,TRBJ2-3,many,NA,TRBV5-1
TGCAGTGCCCATCCCAGTGTGGTCACCTTC,CSAHPSVVTF,TRBJ1-2,few,NA,TRBV20-1
TGTGCCAGCAGTTTAGGGGGGACTCACAGTCGGCCCCAGCATTTT,CASSLGGTHSRPQHF,TRBJ1-5,many,NA,TRBV28
TGCGCCAGCAGTGACAGCGCAAACTATGGCTACACCTTC,CASSDSANYGYTF,TRBJ1-2,NA,NA,TRBV10-1